These 15 T cell receptor beta chains were sequenced from one sample in a study of OX40 agonist ivuxolimab in advanced cancers. Assay used: immunoSEQ multiplex PCR; TCRdb lists only in-frame clones, some missing. This sample yields about 12,000 clones, of which around 80% are seen a single time; 42% belongs to the top ten. Sequencing was performed on CD4+ or CD8+ T cells sorted from blood, taken in a trial of the OX40 agonist ivuxolimab. These TCRs come from an adult with an advanced solid tumor such as melanoma, head and neck, liver or kidney cancer.

Worth noting for this clone: The junction does not match germline at one end; this may be a read error. CDR3 sequence: CASGDTGKLFF. DNA of the CDR3: TGTGCCAGCGGTGACACGGGAAAACTGTTTTTT. V gene TRBV6-1 combines with J gene TRBJ1-4; the D is unclear. The CDR3 runs 11 residues. Germline V gives CDR1 MNHNS, CDR2 SASEGT.

V usage is TRBV7-6 and J usage is TRBJ1-5; D remains ambiguous. V was clipped by 1 base and J by 8 bases, with 15 bases between them. From germline, CDR1 is SGHVS and CDR2 FNYEAQ. The CDR3 has 15 residues. The CDR3 is CASSLVDRAREPQHF. The CDR3 nucleotides read TGTGCCAGCAGCTTAGTTGATAGGGCAAGGGAGCCCCAGCATTTT. The full variable domain, completed using reference TRBV7-6 and TRBJ1-5, is GAGVSQSPRYKVTKRGQDVALRCDPISGHVSLYWYRQALGQGPEFLTYFNYEAQQDKSGLPNDRFSAERPEGSISTLTIQRTEQRDSAMYRCASSLVDRAREPQHFGDGTRLSIL.

V usage is TRBV30 and J usage is TRBJ2-1, with D maybe TRBD2 (6 bases). V lost 5 bases, J lost 6 bases, and 17 bases lay in between. Germline values: CDR1 GTSNPN, CDR2 SVGIG (reference sequence). This CDR3 region has 14 residues. The CDR3: CAWAGSGRPNEQFF. The CDR3 DNA reads TGTGCCTGGGCCGGGAGTGGGAGGCCCAATGAGCAGTTCTTC.

CDR3 nucleotide sequence: TGTGCCAGCAGGCCGGGGCACCTATACAATGAGCAGTTCTTC. This encodes CASRPGHLYNEQFF. The rearrangement uses TRBV7-3 and TRBJ2-1; D might be TRBD1 or TRBD2, each matching 5 bases. Germline V gene lookup returns CDR1 SGHTA and CDR2 FQGTGA. Trimming pared 6 bases from V and 4 bases from J, leaving 13 bases between. The CDR3 runs 14 residues. The complete variable domain, with remaining parts taken from reference TRBV7-3 and TRBJ2-1, reads GAGVSQTPSNKVTEKGKYVELRCDPISGHTALYWYRQSLGQGPEFLIYFQGTGAADDSGLPNDRFFAVRPEGSVSTLKIQRTERGDSAVYLCASRPGHLYNEQFFGPGTRLTVL.

Here the CDR3 reads CASSFLGPSSSYNEQFF. In DNA form, the CDR3 reads TGCGCCAGCAGCTTCCTGGGACCCTCGAGCTCCTACAATGAGCAGTTCTTC. The chain employs TRBV5-1 and TRBJ2-1; D may correspond to TRBD1 or TRBD2 (5 bases each). The germline CDR1 and CDR2 sequences are SGHRS and YFSETQ. With 2 bases removed from V and 0 bases from J, the gap between germline ends came to 15 bases. This CDR3 is 17 amino acids long.

The rearrangement joins TRBV5-5 to TRBJ1-6, with 8 bases aligning to TRBD1. CDR3 length: 15 residues. Per germline, CDR1 SGHKS and CDR2 YYEKEE (reference sequence). V shed 4 bases and J 8 bases; nucleotides not matched to a gene: 8. CDR3: CASSPLTGEDSPLHF. CDR3 nucleotides: TGTGCCAGCAGCCCACTGACAGGGGAGGATTCACCCCTCCACTTT.

V gene TRBV27 combines with J gene TRBJ1-2, with D unclear. There are 13 residues in the CDR3. Trimming shortened V by 6 bases and J by 8 bases, and 16 bases separated the two germline ends. CDR1 and CDR2 from the germline V gene are MNHEY and SMNVEV (reference sequence). CDR3 sequence reads: CASRIGSKGGYTF. The DNA for the CDR3 is TGTGCCAGCAGAATTGGCTCGAAGGGAGGCTACACCTTC.

The DNA for the CDR3 is TGTGCCAGCAGCCAAGGTAGCGGGAGTGGGAATGAGCAGTTCTTC. It specifies CASSQGSGSGNEQFF. V gene TRBV14 combines with J gene TRBJ2-1, with 9 bases fitting TRBD2. The CDR3 spans 15 residues. V lost 1 base and J lost 7; bases outside the gene matches: 5. From germline, CDR1 is SGHDN and CDR2 FVKESK.

This clone is medium-sized in the sample. This chain connects TRBV4-1 to TRBJ1-1; 9 bases line up with TRBD1. CDR3 size: 16 residues. Per the germline V gene, CDR1 is MGHRA and CDR2 is YSYEKL. The V segment lost 2 bases and the J segment 6 bases; nucleotides outside the gene matches: 10. The CDR3 DNA reads TGCGCCAGCAGCCAACGAATTACAGGGGGCAGCGCTGAAGCTTTCTTT. Protein product: CASSQRITGGSAEAFF.

The rearrangement links TRBV7-9 to TRBJ2-1; D may be TRBD1 (6 bases). V lost 5 bases and J lost 6, with 17 bases in between. CDR3 length: 15 amino acids. Germline-derived CDR1 and CDR2 are SEHNR and FQNEAQ (reference sequence). The CDR3 protein is CASSKGGALGNEQFF. The CDR3 DNA reads TGTGCCAGCAGCAAAGGGGGAGCTTTAGGCAATGAGCAGTTCTTC.

The chain is built from TRBV7-9 and TRBJ2-2; D not resolved. In germline, CDR1 is SEHNR, CDR2 FQNEAQ (reference sequence). Trimming removed 6 bases from V and 7 bases from J, with 15 bases in between. The CDR3 runs to 14 residues. The CDR3 protein is CASRPPTNSGELFF. The CDR3 coding sequence is TGTGCCAGCAGACCACCTACAAATAGCGGGGAGCTGTTTTTT. The entire variable domain, with the rest obtained from reference TRBV7-9 and TRBJ2-2, is as follows: DTGVSQNPRHKITKRGQNVTFRCDPISEHNRLYWYRQTLGQGPEFLTYFQNEAQLEKSRLLSDRFSAERPKGSFSTLEIQRTEQGDSAMYLCASRPPTNSGELFFGEGSRLTVL.

V usage is TRBV4-3 and J usage is TRBJ2-7, with D possibly matching TRBD2 (6 bases). Trimming pared 1 base from V and 2 bases from J, leaving 21 bases between. The CDR3 is 18 amino acids. Germline V gene sequence: CDR1 LGHNA, CDR2 YSLEER. As DNA, the CDR3 is TGCGCCAGCAGCCAAGGATGGGTTAGTAGCGGAGGAACCTACGAGCAGTACTTC. Encoded protein: CASSQGWVSSGGTYEQYF.

J is TRBJ2-1 and V is TRBV4-2, with D maybe TRBD2 (5 bases). This CDR3 has 13 residues. Germline V gene sequence: CDR1 LGHNA, CDR2 YNFKEQ. V was trimmed by 4 bases and J by 7 bases, leaving 11 bases between them. The CDR3 here is CASSPLLENEQFF. The CDR3 coding sequence is TGTGCCAGCAGCCCATTACTAGAGAATGAGCAGTTCTTC.

CDR3 sequence reads: CASSGNTIYF. CDR3 DNA: TGTGCCAGCAGCGGAAACACCATATATTTT. The J gene is TRBJ1-3, the V gene TRBV9; D gene uncertain. Germline loops: CDR1 SGDLS, CDR2 YYNGEE. V was shortened by 3 bases and J by 5 bases, with 0 bases between the two germline ends. The CDR3 is 10 residues long.

V and J are TRBV4-3 and TRBJ2-7, with D possibly TRBD2 on 5 matching bases. CDR3 length: 15 amino acids. V was trimmed by 0 bases and J by 4 bases, leaving 13 bases between them. Germline-derived CDR1 and CDR2 are LGHNA and YSLEER. For the CDR3, the DNA is TGCGCCAGCAGCCAAGAGAGAGGGCTGCTTTACGAGCAGTACTTC. Protein sequence: CASSQERGLLYEQYF.